The present entry profiles one T cell receptor beta chain with its context. Repertoires were generated with immunoSEQ multiplex PCR, while TCRdb's copy carries only in-frame clones and drops some. The table records 90,000 to 110,000 clones, just over 90% of them present only once. This sample was taken from a study of control samples from healthy donors and cancer patients. The V gene's germline CDR1 is SGHRS and CDR2 YFSETQ. This CDR3 is 16 amino acids long. Deletions cut 4 bases from V and 7 bases from J, with 21 bases between. The J gene is TRBJ1-3, the V gene TRBV5-1; possibly TRBD1 for D (5 bases). Specimen: blood. The TCR sequence derives from a human donor in good health. The donor label of this sample is uncertain. CDR3 bases: TGCGCCAGCAGCGTATCGGGATTGGACCAGGGCAACACCATATATTTT. Translating gives CASSVSGLDQGNTIYF.